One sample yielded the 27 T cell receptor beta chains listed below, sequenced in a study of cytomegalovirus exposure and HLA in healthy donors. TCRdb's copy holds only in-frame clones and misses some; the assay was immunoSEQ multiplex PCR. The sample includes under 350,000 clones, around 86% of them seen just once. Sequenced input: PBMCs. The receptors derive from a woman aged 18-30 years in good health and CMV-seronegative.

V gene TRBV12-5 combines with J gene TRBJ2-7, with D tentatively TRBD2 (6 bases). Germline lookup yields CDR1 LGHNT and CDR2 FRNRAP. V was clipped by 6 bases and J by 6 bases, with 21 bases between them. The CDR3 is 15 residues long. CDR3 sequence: CASGPVLAGIFEQYF. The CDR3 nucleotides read TGTGCTAGTGGACCGGTACTAGCAGGGATTTTCGAGCAGTACTTC.

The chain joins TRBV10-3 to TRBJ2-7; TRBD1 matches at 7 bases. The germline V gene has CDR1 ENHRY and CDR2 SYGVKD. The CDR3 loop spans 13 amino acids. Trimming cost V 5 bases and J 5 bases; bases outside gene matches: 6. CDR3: CAISTGAGNEQYF. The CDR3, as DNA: TGTGCCATCAGTACAGGGGCAGGCAACGAGCAGTACTTC.

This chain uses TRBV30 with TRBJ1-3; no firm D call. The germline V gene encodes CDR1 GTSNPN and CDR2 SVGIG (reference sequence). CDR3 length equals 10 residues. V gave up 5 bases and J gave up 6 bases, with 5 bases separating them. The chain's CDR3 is CAWGVNTIYF. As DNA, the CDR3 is TGTGCCTGGGGAGTAAACACCATATATTTT.

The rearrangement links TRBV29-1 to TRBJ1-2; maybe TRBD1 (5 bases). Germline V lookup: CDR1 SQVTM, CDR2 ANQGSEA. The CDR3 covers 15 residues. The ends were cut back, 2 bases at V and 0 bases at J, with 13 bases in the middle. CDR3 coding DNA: TGCAGCGTTGAATTCGAGGCAGGGCCTAACTATGGCTACACCTTC. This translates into CSVEFEAGPNYGYTF.

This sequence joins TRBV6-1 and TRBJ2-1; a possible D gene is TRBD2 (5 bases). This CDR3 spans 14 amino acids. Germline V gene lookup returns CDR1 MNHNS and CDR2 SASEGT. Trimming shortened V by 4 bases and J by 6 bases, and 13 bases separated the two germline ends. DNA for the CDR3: TGTGCCAGCAGTGTAATGGGTAGCGCCAATGAGCAGTTCTTC. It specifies CASSVMGSANEQFF.

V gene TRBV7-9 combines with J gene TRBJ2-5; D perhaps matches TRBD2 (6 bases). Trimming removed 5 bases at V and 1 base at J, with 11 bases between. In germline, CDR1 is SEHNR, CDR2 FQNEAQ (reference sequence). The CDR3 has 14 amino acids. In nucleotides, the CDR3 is TGTGCCAGCAGCCCCGGACTAACCCAAGAGACCCAGTACTTC. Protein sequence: CASSPGLTQETQYF. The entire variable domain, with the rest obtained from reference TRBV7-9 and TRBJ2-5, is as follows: DTGVSQNPRHKITKRGQNVTFRCDPISEHNRLYWYRQTLGQGPEFLTYFQNEAQLEKSRLLSDRFSAERPKGSFSTLEIQRTEQGDSAMYLCASSPGLTQETQYFGPGTRLLVL.

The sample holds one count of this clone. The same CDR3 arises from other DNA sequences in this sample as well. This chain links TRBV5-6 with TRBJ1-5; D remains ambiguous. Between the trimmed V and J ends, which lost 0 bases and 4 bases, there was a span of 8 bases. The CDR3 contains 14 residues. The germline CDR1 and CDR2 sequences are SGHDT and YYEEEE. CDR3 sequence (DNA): TGTGCCAGCAGCTTGGGACAACTTAATCAGCCCCAGCATTTT. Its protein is CASSLGQLNQPQHF.

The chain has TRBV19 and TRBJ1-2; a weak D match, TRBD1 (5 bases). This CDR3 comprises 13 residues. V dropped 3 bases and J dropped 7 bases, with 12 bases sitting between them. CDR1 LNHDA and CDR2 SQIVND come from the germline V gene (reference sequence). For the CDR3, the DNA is TGTGCCAGTAGTATCCAGGGTGTCTCTGGCTACACCTTC. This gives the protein CASSIQGVSGYTF.

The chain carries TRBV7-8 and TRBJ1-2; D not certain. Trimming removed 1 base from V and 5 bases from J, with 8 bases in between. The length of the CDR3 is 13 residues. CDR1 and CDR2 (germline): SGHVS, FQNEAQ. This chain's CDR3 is CASSLGTDYGYTF. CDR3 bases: TGTGCCAGCAGCTTAGGCACAGATTATGGCTACACCTTC.

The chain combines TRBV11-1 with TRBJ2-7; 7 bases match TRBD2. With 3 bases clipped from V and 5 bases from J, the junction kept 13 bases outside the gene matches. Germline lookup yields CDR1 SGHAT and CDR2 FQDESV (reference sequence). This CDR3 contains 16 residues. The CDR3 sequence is CASSLTGPAGVNEQYF. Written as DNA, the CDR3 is TGTGCCAGCAGCTTGACCGGTCCGGCGGGAGTTAACGAGCAGTACTTC.

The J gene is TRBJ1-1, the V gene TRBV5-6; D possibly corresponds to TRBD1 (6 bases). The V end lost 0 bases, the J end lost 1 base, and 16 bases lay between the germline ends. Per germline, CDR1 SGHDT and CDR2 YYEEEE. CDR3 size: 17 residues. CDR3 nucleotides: TGTGCCAGCAGCTTGGCGAGTTTCGGACAGCGGAACACTGAAGCTTTCTTT. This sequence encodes CASSLASFGQRNTEAFF. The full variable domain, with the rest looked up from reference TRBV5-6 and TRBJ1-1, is DAGVTQSPTHLIKTRGQQVTLRCSPKSGHDTVSWYQQALGQGPQFIFQYYEEEERQRGNFPDRFSGHQFPNYSSELNVNALLLGDSALYLCASSLASFGQRNTEAFFGQGTRLTVV.

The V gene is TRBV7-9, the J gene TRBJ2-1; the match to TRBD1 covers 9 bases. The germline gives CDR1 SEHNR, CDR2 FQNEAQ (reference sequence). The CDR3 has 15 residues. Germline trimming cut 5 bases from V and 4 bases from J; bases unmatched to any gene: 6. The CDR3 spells CASSVGQGFYNEQFF. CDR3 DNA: TGTGCCAGCAGCGTAGGACAGGGGTTTTACAATGAGCAGTTCTTC.

The CDR3 nucleotides are TGTGCCACCGGACGGAGCAGGGGTGTTGGCTACGAGCAGTACTTC. Its translation: CATGRSRGVGYEQYF. The rearrangement joins TRBV14 to TRBJ2-7; maybe TRBD1 (6 bases). The CDR3 spans 15 residues. Per the germline V gene, CDR1 is SGHDN and CDR2 is FVKESK. V lost 10 bases to trimming and J lost 3 bases, with 22 bases between them.

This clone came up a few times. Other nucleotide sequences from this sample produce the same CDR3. The CDR3 loop reads CAWSVQVNTEAFF. The CDR3 DNA sequence: TGTGCCTGGAGTGTACAGGTGAACACTGAAGCTTTCTTT. The V call is TRBV30, the J call TRBJ1-1, with TRBD1 as a possible D gene (5 bases). The CDR3 is 13 residues long. CDR1 and CDR2 from the germline V gene are GTSNPN and SVGIG (reference sequence). V gave up 0 bases and J gave up 0 bases, with 5 bases separating them.

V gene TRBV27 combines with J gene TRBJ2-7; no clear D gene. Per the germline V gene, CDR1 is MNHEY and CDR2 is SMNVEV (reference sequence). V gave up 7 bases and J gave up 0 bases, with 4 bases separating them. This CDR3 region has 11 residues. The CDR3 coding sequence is TGTGCCAGCAAGAGCTCCTACGAGCAGTACTTC. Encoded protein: CASKSSYEQYF.

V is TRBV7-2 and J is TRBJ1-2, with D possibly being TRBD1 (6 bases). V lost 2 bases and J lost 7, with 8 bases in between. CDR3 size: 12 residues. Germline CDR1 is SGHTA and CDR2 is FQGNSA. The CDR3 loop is CASSLRGGGYTF. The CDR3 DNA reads TGTGCCAGCAGCTTAAGAGGGGGTGGCTACACCTTC.

The DNA of the CDR3 is TGTGCCTGGAGTCGGGACAGGGTGAAATTCGGGACTGGAAACACCATATATTTT. Translated, it gives CAWSRDRVKFGTGNTIYF. J is TRBJ1-3 and V is TRBV30; TRBD1 agrees at 9 bases. The CDR3 extends over 18 amino acids. Trimming at V came to 2 bases and at J to 2 bases, leaving 13 bases not matched to a gene. Germline V gene data show CDR1 as GTSNPN and CDR2 as SVGIG (reference sequence).

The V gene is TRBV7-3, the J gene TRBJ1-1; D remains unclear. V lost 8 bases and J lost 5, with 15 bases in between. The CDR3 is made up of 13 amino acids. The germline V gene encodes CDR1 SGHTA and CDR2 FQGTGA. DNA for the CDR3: TGTGCCAGCTCCCGGGGAGCCGGGACTGAAGCTTTCTTT. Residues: CASSRGAGTEAFF.

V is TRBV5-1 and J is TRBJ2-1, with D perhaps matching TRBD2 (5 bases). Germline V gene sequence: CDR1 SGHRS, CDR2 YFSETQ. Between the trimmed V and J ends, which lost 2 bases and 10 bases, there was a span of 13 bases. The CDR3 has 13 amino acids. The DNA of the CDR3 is TGCGCCAGCAGCTTCCTCGGGGTGGGGGAGCAGTTCTTC. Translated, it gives CASSFLGVGEQFF.

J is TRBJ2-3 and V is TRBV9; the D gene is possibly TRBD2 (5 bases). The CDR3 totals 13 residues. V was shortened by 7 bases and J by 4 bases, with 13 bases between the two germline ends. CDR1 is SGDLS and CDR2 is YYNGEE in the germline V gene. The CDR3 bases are TGTGCCAGCGGCCCGGGGTCCCCAGATACGCAGTATTTT. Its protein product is CASGPGSPDTQYF. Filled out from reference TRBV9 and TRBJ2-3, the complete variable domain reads DSGVTQTPKHLITATGQRVTLRCSPRSGDLSVYWYQQSLDQGLQFLIQYYNGEERAKGNILERFSAQQFPDLHSELNLSSLELGDSALYFCASGPGSPDTQYFGPGTRLTVL.

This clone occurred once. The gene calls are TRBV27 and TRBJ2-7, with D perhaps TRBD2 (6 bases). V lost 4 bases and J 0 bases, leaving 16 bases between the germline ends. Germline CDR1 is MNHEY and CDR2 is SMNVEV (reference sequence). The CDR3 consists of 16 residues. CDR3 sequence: CASSSNGGVGSYEQYF. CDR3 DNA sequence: TGTGCCAGCAGTTCGAACGGAGGGGTGGGCTCCTACGAGCAGTACTTC.

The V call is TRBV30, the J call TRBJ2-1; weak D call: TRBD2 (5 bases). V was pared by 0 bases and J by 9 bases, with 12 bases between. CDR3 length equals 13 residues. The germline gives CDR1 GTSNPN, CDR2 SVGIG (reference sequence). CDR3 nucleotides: TGTGCCTGGAGTGTACTAGGGCCCCTTGAGCAGTTCTTC. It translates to CAWSVLGPLEQFF.

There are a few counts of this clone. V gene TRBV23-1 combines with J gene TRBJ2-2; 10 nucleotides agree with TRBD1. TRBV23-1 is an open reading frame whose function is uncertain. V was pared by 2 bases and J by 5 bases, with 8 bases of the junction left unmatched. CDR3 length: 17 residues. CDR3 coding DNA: TGCGCCAGCAGTCAAGAACCCCCGGGACAGGGGACCGGGGAGCTGTTTTTT. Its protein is CASSQEPPGQGTGELFF.

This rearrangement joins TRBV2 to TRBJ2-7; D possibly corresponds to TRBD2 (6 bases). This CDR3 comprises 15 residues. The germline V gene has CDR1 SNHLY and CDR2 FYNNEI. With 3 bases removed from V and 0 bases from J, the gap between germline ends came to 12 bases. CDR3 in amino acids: CASSDMREVSYEQYF. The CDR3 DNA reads TGTGCCAGCAGTGACATGAGGGAGGTCTCCTACGAGCAGTACTTC. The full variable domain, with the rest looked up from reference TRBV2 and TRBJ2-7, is EPEVTQTPSHQVTQMGQEVILRCVPISNHLYFYWYRQILGQKVEFLVSFYNNEISEKSEIFDDQFSVERPDGSNFTLKIRSTKLEDSAMYFCASSDMREVSYEQYFGPGTRLTVT.

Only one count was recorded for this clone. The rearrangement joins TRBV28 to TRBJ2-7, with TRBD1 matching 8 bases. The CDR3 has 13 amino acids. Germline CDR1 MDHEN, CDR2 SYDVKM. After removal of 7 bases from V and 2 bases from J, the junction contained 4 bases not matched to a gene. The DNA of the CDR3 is TGTGCCAGCACCGCGACAGGGGCCTACGAGCAGTACTTC. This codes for CASTATGAYEQYF.

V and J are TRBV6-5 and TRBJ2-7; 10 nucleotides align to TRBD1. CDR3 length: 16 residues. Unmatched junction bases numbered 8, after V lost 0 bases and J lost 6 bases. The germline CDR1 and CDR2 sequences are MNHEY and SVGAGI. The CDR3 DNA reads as TGTGCCAGCAGTTACTCGATGCGGACAGGGGGATCCGAGCAGTACTTC. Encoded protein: CASSYSMRTGGSEQYF.

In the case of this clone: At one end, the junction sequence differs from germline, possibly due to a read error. The CDR3 here is CASSLDPLRESYNEQFF. For the CDR3, the DNA is TGTGCCAGCAGCTTAGACCCTTTGCGGGAGTCCTATAATGAGCAGTTCTTC. This chain connects TRBV11-3 to TRBJ2-1, with 7 bases fitting TRBD2. The CDR3 loop spans 17 amino acids. CDR1 SGHNT and CDR2 YENEEA come from the germline V gene.